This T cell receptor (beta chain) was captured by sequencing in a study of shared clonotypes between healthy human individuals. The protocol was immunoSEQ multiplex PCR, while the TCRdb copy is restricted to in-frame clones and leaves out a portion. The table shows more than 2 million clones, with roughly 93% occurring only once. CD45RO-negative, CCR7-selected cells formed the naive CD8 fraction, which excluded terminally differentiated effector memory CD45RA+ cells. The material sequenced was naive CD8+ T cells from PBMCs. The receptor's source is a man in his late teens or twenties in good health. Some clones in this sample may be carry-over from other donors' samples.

Here the CDR3 reads CASSLNAGLYNEQYF. In nucleotides, the CDR3 is TGTGCCAGCAGTTTAAATGCGGGACTATACAACGAGCAGTACTTC. The chain is built from TRBV27 and TRBJ2-7; the match to TRBD2 covers 7 bases. The length of the CDR3 is 15 residues. The germline gives CDR1 MNHEY, CDR2 SMNVEV (reference sequence). J was trimmed by 5 bases and V by 2 bases; bases with no gene match: 9.